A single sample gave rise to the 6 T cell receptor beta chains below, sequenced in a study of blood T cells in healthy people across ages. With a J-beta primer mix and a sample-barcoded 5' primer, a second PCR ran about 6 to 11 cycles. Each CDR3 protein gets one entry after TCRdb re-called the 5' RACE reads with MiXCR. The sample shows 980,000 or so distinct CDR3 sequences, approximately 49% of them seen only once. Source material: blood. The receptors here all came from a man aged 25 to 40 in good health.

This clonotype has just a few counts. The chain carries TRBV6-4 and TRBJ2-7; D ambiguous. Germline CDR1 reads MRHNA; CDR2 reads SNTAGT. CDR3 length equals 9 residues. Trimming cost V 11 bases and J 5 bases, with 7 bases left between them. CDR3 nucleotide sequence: TGTGCCCCCTGGGACGAGCAGTACTTC. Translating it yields CAPWDEQYF.

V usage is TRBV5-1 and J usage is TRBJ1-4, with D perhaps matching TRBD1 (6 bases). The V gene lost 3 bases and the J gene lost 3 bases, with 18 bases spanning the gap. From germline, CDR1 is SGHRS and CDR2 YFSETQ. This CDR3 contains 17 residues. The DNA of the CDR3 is TGCGCCAGCAGCTGGACAGAGTCTACAACTTCTAATGAAAAACTGTTTTTT. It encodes CASSWTESTTSNEKLFF. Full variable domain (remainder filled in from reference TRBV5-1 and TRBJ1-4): KAGVTQTPRYLIKTRGQQVTLSCSPISGHRSVSWYQQTPGQGLQFLFEYFSETQRNKGNFPGRFSGRQFSNSRSEMNVSTLELGDSALYLCASSWTESTTSNEKLFFGSGTQLSVL.

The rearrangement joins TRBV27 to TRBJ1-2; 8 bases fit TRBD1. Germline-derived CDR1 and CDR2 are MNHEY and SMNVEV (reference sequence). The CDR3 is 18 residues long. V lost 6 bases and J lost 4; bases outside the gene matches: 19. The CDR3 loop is CASSSRGPANRGSYGYTF. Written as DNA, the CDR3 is TGTGCCAGCAGCTCCAGGGGGCCAGCCAATCGAGGTTCCTATGGCTACACCTTC.

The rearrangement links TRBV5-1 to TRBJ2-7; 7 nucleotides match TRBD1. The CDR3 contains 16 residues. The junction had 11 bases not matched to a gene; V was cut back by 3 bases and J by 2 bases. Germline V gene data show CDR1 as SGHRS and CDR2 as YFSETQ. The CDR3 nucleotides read TGCGCCAGCAGCTCTATTCCAGTGACAGGGCCCTACGAGCAGTACTTC. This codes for CASSSIPVTGPYEQYF. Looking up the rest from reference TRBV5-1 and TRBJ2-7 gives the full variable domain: KAGVTQTPRYLIKTRGQQVTLSCSPISGHRSVSWYQQTPGQGLQFLFEYFSETQRNKGNFPGRFSGRQFSNSRSEMNVSTLELGDSALYLCASSSIPVTGPYEQYFGPGTRLTVT.

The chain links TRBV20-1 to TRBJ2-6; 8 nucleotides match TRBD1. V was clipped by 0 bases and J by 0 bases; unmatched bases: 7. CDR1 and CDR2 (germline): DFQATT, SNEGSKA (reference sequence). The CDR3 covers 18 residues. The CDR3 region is CSARDKGDRYSGANVLTF. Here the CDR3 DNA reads TGCAGTGCTAGAGATAAAGGGGACAGGTACTCTGGGGCCAACGTCCTGACTTTC.

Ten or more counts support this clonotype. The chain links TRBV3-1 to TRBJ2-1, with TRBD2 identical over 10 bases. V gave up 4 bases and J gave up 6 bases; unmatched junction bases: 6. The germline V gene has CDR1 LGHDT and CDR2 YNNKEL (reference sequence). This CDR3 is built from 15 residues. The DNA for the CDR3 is TGTGCCAGCAGCCGGTACCTAGCGGGGGTCAATGAGCAGTTCTTC. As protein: CASSRYLAGVNEQFF.